The sequence of this TCR beta chain was determined in a study of T cells after yellow fever vaccination. This clonotype is medium-sized (0.01 to 0.1%) in the sample. TCRdb independently ran MiXCR on the 5' RACE reads; one entry per CDR3 protein. This sample has roughly 4,800 distinct CDR3 sequences, with roughly 7.5% found just once. V lost 5 bases and J lost 4, with 18 bases in between. This CDR3 has 16 residues. This clonotype was obtained from a young man who received the YFV17D yellow fever vaccine. The rearrangement uses TRBV12-3 or TRBV12-4 and TRBJ2-1; D is tentatively TRBD1 or TRBD2 (5 bases each). The material was PBMCs, either bulk or a sorted T-cell subset (CD4+, CD8+, memory, or dextramer-sorted; not recorded which), obtained 15 days after the yellow fever booster vaccination. Here the CDR3 DNA reads TGTGCCAGCAGTCATACCGGGACGGAACGGTACAATGAGCAGTTCTTC. Protein sequence: CASSHTGTERYNEQFF.